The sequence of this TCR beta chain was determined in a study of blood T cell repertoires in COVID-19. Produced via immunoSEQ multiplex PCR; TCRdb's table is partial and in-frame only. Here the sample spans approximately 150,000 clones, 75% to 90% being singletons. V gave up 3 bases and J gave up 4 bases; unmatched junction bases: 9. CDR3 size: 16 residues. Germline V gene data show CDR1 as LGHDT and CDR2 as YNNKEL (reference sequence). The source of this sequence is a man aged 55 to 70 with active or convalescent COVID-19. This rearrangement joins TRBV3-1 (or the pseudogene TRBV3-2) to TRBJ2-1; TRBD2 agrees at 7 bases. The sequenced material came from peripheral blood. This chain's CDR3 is CASSQSGGRGYNEQFF. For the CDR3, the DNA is TGTGCCAGCAGCCAGAGTGGCGGGAGAGGATACAATGAGCAGTTCTTC.